This T cell receptor beta chain was recovered during a study of cytomegalovirus exposure and HLA in healthy donors. Study-level results: It was found in a later analysis that first-cohort TCR clusters tended to co-occur in the 100 to 150 validation repertoires. Cytomegalovirus-associated TCR beta chains were listed, numbering 150 to 200.

Remarks on this clone: Antigen unknown.

Trimming stripped 2 bases from V and 5 bases from J, with 9 bases between. The CDR3 extends over 13 amino acids. CDR1 and CDR2 (germline): SGHTA, FQGNSA. Separate from the approximately 700-subject first cohort was the roughly 120-subject validation cohort, to which the donors belonged. The table came from immunoSEQ multiplex PCR; TCRdb's copy has only in-frame clones and leaves some out. In the table there are some 130,000 clones, just under 85% of which are singletons. This rearrangement joins TRBV7-2 to TRBJ1-1; D is uncertain. The sample comprised PBMCs. This TCR came from a man younger than 40 in good health and CMV-seropositive. DNA of the CDR3: TGTGCCAGCAGCTTACTCCAGGCAACTGAAGCTTTCTTT. Protein sequence: CASSLLQATEAFF.